This T cell receptor beta chain appears in the sequencing data of a study of OX40 agonist ivuxolimab in advanced cancers. The CDR3 is 12 residues long. From germline, CDR1 is MNHEY and CDR2 SMNVEV (reference sequence). Trimming took off 5 bases at V and 12 bases at J, with 17 bases between the two ends. Worth noting for this clone: Its antigen is unknown.

Using immunoSEQ multiplex PCR, the repertoire was profiled, and TCRdb retains in-frame clones only, with some absent. Among tens of thousands of clones, approximately 90% were seen once, and the ten largest hold 0.4% to 0.55%. General study findings and limits: In CD8+ T cells, expanded clones were on average more numerous than in CD4+.

The V gene is TRBV27, the J gene TRBJ2-7; tentatively, D is TRBD1 (6 bases). The sequencing used CD4+ or CD8+ T cells sorted from blood, collected in a trial of the OX40 agonist ivuxolimab. The source of this sequence is an adult with an advanced solid tumor such as melanoma, head and neck, liver or kidney cancer. CDR3 loop: CASSLPTGKPYF. CDR3 nucleotide sequence: TGTGCCAGCAGTCTTCCTACAGGGAAGCCGTACTTC.